Included here is one T cell receptor (beta chain) sequence, with context. Its antigen is unknown. Base qualities are not provided; no much larger clone lies one nucleotide away. The donors were healthy, HIV-negative adults who had no recently reported acute infections or vaccinations. Every donor was a Caucasian adult residing in Nashville, Tennessee, USA. CD4+ T cells were enriched by magnetic negative selection, after which naive cells were positively selected on CD45RA and the negative fraction was taken as the memory subset. Blood was collected by leukapheresis, and PBMCs were isolated by Ficoll-Histopaque density gradient centrifugation and then cryopreserved in liquid nitrogen vapor phase. Analytical flow cytometry was used to check the purity and quantity of every magnetically sorted T cell population. From each sorted fraction, genomic DNA was isolated and quantified by UV absorbance on a Nanodrop 2000c.

These data are taken from a study of shared clonotypes between healthy human individuals (dated by TCRdb to 2019 to 2021). With regard to the full study: A few men and a couple of women, aged 18 to 49 years, made up the cohort. For each donor, CD4 naive and CD4 memory were each given three plates, CD8 naive was given two plates, and CD8 memory was given one plate. The study deeply sequenced blood TCR repertoires of 5 or 6 healthy adults to estimate repertoire size and the extent of clonotype sharing between individuals. Different laboratories and diverse techniques were used to prepare libraries and sequence TCR repertoires, to increase sequencing depth and limit assay-specific biases. Leukapheresis yielded between about 0.94 and 8.9 billion PBMCs per donor. The paper as a whole reports these results and caveats: Incomplete sequencing was indicated by rarefaction of sorted-subset datasets, despite the large sequencing depth. Only blood was sampled, and tissue TCR repertoires likely differ from those in blood. Compared with non-shared clonotypes, clonotypes shared by all four sorted-subset donors had higher generation probabilities. Naive subsets generally had larger estimated clonotype richness than memory subsets did. The small number of donors limited the genetic and exposure-history diversity represented. Across a few donors, about 4.5% of naive CD4, around 3.3% of naive CD8, 2.3% of memory CD4, and 0.4% to 0.45% of memory CD8 clonotypes were shared. Pairwise subsampling led to the expectation that sequencing depth would affect the degree of clonotype sharing among donors.

Using the deep immunoSEQ assay, multiplex PCR amplified TCR CDR3 regions from genomic DNA. Extracted genomic DNA from each cell subset was spread evenly across all wells of several immunoSEQ 96-well plates, with each plate serving as a replicate. For sorted subsets, each replicate PCR was loaded with around 220 ng genomic DNA, equivalent to approximately 33,000 T cell genomes. The purified libraries were quantified using a Qubit 3.0 fluorometer, sized with a Bioanalyzer 2100, and then quantified again using the KAPA Library Quantification kit. Every immunoSEQ 96-well plate was sequenced on a dedicated single-read 150-cycle Illumina NextSeq 550 flow cell. In the source study's methods: The immunoSEQ output contained only junctional sequences without quality scores, so filtering could not match that applied to full-length reads. Sequences were annotated with PyIR, a Python wrapper for IgBLAST v1.9, and V/J genes and CDR3 were assigned using IMGT germline references. Reads were filtered out if the reads had weak V/J assignments (E-value above 1e-6), no CDR3, stop codons, out-of-frame junctions, or ambiguous translated residues. V3J clonotypes were defined as sequences sharing the same inferred V gene, J gene, and CDR3 amino acid sequence. The percentage overlap between two repertoires was calculated by dividing the number of shared unique clonotypes by the size of the smaller repertoire. Repertoire richness was assessed with RTK rarefaction, the Chao1 estimator, and Recon v2.1 estimates of unobserved clonotypes. OLGA was used to compute generation probabilities for all TCRbeta clonotypes that the gDNA method yielded from a few donors. TCRdb stores this immuneACCESS table with in-frame sequences only. Part of the clones is absent; in the studies checked, under half of the shortfall reflects unresolved V genes, and no reason is known for the rest. The V and J calls and clone size were taken over from that table, and D and trimming were inferred from the DNA. The sample has more than 900,000 clones on record, approximately 80% of them singletons. In total, the top ten clones hold roughly 0.61% of the sample.

V and J are truncated by 5 bases and 0 bases respectively, leaving an intervening sequence of 6 bases. Counted from cysteine to phenylalanine, this CDR3 has 13 amino acids. Just the 39-base CDR3 DNA is kept, in frame starting at base 1. CDR1 is given as SGHTA and CDR2 as FQGTGA, both from the germline V gene. This receptor was obtained from a man younger than 35 in good health. Some clones in this sample may be carry-over from other donors' samples. The specimen was memory CD4+ T cells from PBMCs. The label giving this sample's cell subset or site can be read as: CD45RA-negative fraction. The rearrangement joined TRBV7-3 to TRBJ2-3; matching of 5 bases hints at TRBD1 as the D gene. The bases are TGTGCCAGCAGCCGACAGAGCACAGATACGCAGTATTTT. This codes for CASSRQSTDTQYF. With all but the CDR3 taken from the reference TRBV7-3 and TRBJ2-3 genes, the full variable domain is: GAGVSQTPSNKVTEKGKYVELRCDPISGHTALYWYRQSLGQGPEFLIYFQGTGAADDSGLPNDRFFAVRPEGSVSTLKIQRTERGDSAVYLCASSRQSTDTQYFGPGTRLTVL.